This entry features one T cell receptor beta chain sequence. The sample belongs to a study of glioma-infiltrating T cells after dendritic cell vaccination. The CDR3 is made up of 15 amino acids. Trimming at V came to 1 base and at J to 5 bases, leaving 3 bases not matched to a gene. Germline CDR1 reads LGHNA; CDR2 reads YNFKEQ. Here immunoSEQ multiplex PCR was the method, and the copy in TCRdb shows in-frame clones only, minus some. The sample has under 75,000 clones; over 75% are singletons. Time point noted: after dendritic cell vaccination, including at tumor progression/relapse. Sequencing was performed on blood, taken after dendritic cell vaccination. The sequence was collected from a human donor with glioblastoma. The chain couples TRBV4-2 to TRBJ1-5, with 9 bases aligning to TRBD1. The DNA of the CDR3 is TGTGCCAGCAGCCAAGGACAGGGGGGGTATCAGCCCCAGCATTTT. Translated, it gives CASSQGQGGYQPQHF.